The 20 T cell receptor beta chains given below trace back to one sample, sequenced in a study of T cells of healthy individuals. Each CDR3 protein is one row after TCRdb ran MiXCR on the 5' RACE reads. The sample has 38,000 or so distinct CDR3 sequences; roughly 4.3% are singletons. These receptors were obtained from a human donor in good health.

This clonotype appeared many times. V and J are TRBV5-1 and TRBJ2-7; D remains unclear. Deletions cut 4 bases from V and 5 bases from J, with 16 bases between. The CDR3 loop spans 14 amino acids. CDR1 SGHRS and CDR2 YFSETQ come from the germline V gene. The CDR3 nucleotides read TGCGCCAGCAGCCAAACCTATGCTGGGAACGAGCAGTACTTC. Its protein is CASSQTYAGNEQYF.

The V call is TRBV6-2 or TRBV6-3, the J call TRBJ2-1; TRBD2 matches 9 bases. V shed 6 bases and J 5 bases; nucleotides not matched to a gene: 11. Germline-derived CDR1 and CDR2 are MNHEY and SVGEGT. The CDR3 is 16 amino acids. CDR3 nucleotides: TGTGCCAGCAGCTCATTCGAGCGGGAGGTGGACAATGAGCAGTTCTTC. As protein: CASSSFEREVDNEQFF.

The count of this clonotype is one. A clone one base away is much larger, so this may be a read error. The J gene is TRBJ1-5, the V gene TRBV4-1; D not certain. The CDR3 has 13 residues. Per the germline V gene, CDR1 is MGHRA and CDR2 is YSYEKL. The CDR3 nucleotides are TGCGCCGGCAGCCAAGACCCCGGCCAGCCCCAGCATTTT. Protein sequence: CAGSQDPGQPQHF.

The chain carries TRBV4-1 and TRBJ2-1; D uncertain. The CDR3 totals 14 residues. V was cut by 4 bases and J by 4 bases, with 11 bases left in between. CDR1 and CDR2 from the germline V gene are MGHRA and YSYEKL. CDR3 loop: CASSPNAGYNEQFF. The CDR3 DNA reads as TGCGCCAGCAGCCCGAACGCCGGATACAATGAGCAGTTCTTC.

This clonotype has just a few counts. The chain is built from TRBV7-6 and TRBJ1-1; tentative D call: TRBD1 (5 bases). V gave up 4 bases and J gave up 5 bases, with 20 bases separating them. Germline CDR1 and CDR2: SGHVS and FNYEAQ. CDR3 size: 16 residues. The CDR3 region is CASSSRVGRGGTEAFF. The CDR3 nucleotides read TGTGCCAGCAGCTCTAGGGTCGGCCGGGGGGGGACTGAAGCTTTCTTT.

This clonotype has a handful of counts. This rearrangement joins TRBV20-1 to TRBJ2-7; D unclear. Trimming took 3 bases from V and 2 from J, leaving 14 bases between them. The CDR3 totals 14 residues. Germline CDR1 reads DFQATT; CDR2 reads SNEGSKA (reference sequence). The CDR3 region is CSASPRRATYEQYF. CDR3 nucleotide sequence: TGCAGTGCTAGCCCAAGAAGGGCCACCTACGAGCAGTACTTC.

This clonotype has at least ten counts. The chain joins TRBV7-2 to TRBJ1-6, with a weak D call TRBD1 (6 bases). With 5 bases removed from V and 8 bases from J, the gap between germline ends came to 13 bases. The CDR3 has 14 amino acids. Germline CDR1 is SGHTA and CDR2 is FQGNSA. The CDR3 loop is CASSLGQSHSPLHF. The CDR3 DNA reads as TGTGCCAGCAGCCTAGGACAGTCGCATTCACCCCTCCACTTT.

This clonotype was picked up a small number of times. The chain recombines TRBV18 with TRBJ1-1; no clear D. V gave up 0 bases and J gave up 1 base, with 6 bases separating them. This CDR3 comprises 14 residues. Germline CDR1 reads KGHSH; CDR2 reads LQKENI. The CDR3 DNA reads TGTGCCAGCTCACCACCGGGCAGGAACACTGAAGCTTTCTTT. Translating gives CASSPPGRNTEAFF.

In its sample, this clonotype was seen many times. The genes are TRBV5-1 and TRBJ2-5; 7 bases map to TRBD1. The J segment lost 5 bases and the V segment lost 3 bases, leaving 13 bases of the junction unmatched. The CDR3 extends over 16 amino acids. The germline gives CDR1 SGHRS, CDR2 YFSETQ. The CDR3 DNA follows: TGCGCCAGCAGCTGGGCAGGACAGGTTCGAGGGGAGACCCAGTACTTC. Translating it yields CASSWAGQVRGETQYF.

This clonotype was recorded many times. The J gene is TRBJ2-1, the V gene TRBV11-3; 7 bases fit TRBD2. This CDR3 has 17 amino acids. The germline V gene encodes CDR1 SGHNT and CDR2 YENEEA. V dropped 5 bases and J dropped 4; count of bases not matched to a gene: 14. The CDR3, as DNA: TGTGCCAGCAGCCCCCACGAGCTGAGCGGGGTTTACAATGAGCAGTTCTTC. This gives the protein CASSPHELSGVYNEQFF.

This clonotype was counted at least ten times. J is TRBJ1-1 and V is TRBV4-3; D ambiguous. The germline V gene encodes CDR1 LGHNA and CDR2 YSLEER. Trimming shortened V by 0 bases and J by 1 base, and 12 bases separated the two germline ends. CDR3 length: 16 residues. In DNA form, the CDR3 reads TGCGCCAGCAGCCAAGATCTAGGCAGCGGGAACACTGAAGCTTTCTTT. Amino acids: CASSQDLGSGNTEAFF.

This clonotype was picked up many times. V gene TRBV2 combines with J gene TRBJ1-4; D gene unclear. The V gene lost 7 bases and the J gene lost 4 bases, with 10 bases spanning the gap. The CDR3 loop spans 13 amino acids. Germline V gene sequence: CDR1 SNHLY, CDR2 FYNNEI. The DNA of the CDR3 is TGTGCCAGCATAGAACGGAGTAATGAAAAACTGTTTTTT. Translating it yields CASIERSNEKLFF.

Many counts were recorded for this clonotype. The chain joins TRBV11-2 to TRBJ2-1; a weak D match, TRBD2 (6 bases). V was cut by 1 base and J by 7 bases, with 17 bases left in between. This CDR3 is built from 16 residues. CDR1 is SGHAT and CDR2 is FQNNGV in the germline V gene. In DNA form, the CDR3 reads TGTGCCAGCAGCTTAGCCCCGACTAGGGTGGGTAATGAGCAGTTCTTC. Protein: CASSLAPTRVGNEQFF.

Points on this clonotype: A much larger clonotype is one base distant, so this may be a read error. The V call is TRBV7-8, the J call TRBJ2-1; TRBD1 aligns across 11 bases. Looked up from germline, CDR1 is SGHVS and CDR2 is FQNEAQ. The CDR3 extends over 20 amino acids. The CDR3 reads CASSLALGTGGPQGYNEPFF. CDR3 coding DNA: TGTGCCAGCAGCTTAGCCCTCGGGACAGGGGGGCCCCAAGGTTACAATGAGCCGTTCTTC.

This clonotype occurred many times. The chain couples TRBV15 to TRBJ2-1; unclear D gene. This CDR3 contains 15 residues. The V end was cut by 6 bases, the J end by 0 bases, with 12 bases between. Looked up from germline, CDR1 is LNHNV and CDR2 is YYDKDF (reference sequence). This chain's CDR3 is CATRERDGSYNEQFF. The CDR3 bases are TGTGCCACCAGAGAGAGAGATGGCTCCTACAATGAGCAGTTCTTC. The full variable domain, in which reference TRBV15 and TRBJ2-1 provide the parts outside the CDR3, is DAMVIQNPRYQVTQFGKPVTLSCSQTLNHNVMYWYQQKSSQAPKLLFHYYDKDFNNEADTPDNFQSRRPNTSFCFLDIRSPGLGDTAMYLCATRERDGSYNEQFFGPGTRLTVL.

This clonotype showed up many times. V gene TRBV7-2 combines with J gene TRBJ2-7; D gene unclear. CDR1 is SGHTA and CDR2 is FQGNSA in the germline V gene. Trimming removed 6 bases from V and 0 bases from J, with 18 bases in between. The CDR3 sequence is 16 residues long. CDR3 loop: CASSPLRPTHSYEQYF. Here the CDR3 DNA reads TGTGCCAGCAGTCCACTGCGTCCTACCCACTCCTACGAGCAGTACTTC.

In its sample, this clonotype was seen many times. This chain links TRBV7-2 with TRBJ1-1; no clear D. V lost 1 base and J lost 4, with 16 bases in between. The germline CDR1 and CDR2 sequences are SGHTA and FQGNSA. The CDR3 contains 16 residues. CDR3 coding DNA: TGTGCCAGCAGCTTAGTATCGGTAATTTTAAGCACTGAAGCTTTCTTT. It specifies CASSLVSVILSTEAFF.

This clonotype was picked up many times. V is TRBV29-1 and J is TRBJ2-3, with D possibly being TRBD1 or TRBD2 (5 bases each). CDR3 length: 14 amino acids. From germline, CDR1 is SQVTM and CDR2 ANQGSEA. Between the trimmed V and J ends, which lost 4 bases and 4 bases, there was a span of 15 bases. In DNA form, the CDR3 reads TGCAGCGTTGGGGACGGAATCCGGCCAGATACGCAGTATTTT. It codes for CSVGDGIRPDTQYF.

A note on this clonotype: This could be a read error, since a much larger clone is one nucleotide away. CDR3 bases: TGTGCCACCAGCAGAGACGTTCCCGGGACACCTAATTCACCCCTCAACTTT. It encodes CATSRDVPGTPNSPLNF. This chain uses TRBV15 with TRBJ1-6, with D perhaps matching TRBD1 (6 bases). The CDR3 spans 17 residues. Germline loops: CDR1 LNHNV, CDR2 YYDKDF (reference sequence).

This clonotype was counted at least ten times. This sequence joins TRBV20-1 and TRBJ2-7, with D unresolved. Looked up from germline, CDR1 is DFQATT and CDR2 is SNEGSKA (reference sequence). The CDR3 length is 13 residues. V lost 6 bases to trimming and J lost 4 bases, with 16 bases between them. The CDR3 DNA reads TGCAGTGCGGATCGGGCCACCCATTACGAGCAGTACTTC. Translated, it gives CSADRATHYEQYF.